This entry is about one T cell receptor (beta chain). This entry is derived from a study of blood T cell repertoires in COVID-19. In the study overall: Acute and convalescent COVID-19 specimens originated in the United States, Italy and Spain. PBMCs, B-cell-depleted T cells, or T cells were the source of the cDNA or gDNA that made up the material.

Per the original methods: Reference gene primer amplification yielded estimated nucleated cell counts. Sequencing was performed with immunoSEQ multiplex PCR; in TCRdb, only in-frame clones are kept and a portion is missing. That table supplies the V and J calls and clone size; D and trimming were determined from the DNA. The sample carries more than 25,000 clones, roughly 90% recorded once. Per the germline V gene, CDR1 is SGHRS and CDR2 is YFSETQ. The CDR3 extends over 14 amino acids. Trimming shortened V by 6 bases and J by 1 base, and 11 bases separated the two germline ends. The chain combines TRBV5-1 with TRBJ1-3; D ambiguous. Sequencing used peripheral blood. The source is a woman in her thirties or forties with active or convalescent COVID-19. Here the CDR3 DNA reads TGCGCCAGCAATCCGACGGGTTCTGGAAACACCATATATTTT. It codes for CASNPTGSGNTIYF.